Listed below are T cell receptor beta chains from one sample, sequenced in a study of T cells after yellow fever vaccination. TCRdb reprocessed the 5' RACE reads via MiXCR and lists one record per CDR3 protein. This sample has about 63,000 distinct CDR3 sequences, with roughly 7.4% found just once. The source material was CD8+ T cells sorted from PBMCs, sampled 15 days after the yellow fever booster vaccination. These receptors all stem from a man in his thirties or forties who received the YFV17D yellow fever vaccine. CDR3s include the opening cysteine and the closing phenylalanine or tryptophan. Expanded clones are given a class, and other clones once, few, many or no size at all.

few,TRBV14,TRBJ1-6,CASSQGAGSYNSPLHF
-,TRBV24-1,TRBJ2-7,CATSAGGSYEQYF
many,TRBV4-1,TRBJ2-2,CASSQEIDSTGELFF
many,TRBV2,TRBJ2-7,CASRQGQGINEQYF
many,TRBV10-1,TRBJ2-2,CASSELQPGELFF
few,TRBV11-2,TRBJ2-5,CASSLVGQGAAETQYF
many,TRBV29-1,TRBJ1-5,CSGQEGRDSNQPQHF
many,TRBV29-1,TRBJ2-2,CSVEDRPGELFF
many,TRBV9,TRBJ2-2,CATSSFTGGVNTGELFF
many,TRBV30,TRBJ2-3,CAWSGSDTQYF
many,TRBV29-1,TRBJ2-5,CSVTGTGGETETQYF
many,TRBV15,TRBJ2-1,CATSSGIPDSSYNEQFF
-,TRBV7-9,TRBJ2-5,CASSLDREAQYF
many,TRBV30,TRBJ2-7,CAWSVPPGRITYEQYF
many,TRBV5-1,TRBJ2-1,CASSSWPGLADYNEQFF
many,TRBV7-6,TRBJ2-1,CASSLAGGTSYNEQFF
few,TRBV5-1,TRBJ2-3,CASTLGPETGADTQYF
many,TRBV7-9,TRBJ2-7,CASSSGTAAYEQYF
few,TRBV9,TRBJ1-2,CASSVVPNYGYTF
many,TRBV6-1,TRBJ2-7,CASTLGQGADEQYF
many,TRBV6-2/TRBV6-3,TRBJ2-7,CASSYGGGGEQYF
many,TRBV20-1,TRBJ2-5,CSAREGATGVETQYF
many,TRBV29-1,TRBJ2-2,CSAELRQLGELFF
many,TRBV12-3/TRBV12-4,TRBJ2-2,CASSSGLLDTGELFF